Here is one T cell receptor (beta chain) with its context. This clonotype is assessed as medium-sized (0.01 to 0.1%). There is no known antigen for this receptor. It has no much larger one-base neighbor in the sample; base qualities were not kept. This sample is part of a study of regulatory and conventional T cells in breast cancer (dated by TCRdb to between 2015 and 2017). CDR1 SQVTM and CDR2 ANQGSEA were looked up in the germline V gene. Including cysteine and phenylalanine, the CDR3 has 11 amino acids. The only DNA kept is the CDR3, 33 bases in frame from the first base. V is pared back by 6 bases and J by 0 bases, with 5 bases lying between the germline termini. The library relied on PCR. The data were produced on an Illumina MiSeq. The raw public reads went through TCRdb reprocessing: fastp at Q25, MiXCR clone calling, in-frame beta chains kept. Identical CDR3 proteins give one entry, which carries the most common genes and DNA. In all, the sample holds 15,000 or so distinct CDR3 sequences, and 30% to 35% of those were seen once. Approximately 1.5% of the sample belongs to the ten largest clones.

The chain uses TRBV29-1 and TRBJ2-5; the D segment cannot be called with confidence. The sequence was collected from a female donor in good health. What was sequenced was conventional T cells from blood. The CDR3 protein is CSVLYQETQYF. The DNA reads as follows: TGCAGCGTACTCTACCAAGAGACCCAGTACTTC. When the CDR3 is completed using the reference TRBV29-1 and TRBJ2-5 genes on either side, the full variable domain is SAVISQKPSRDICQRGTSLTIQCQVDSQVTMMFWYRQQPGQSLTLIATANQGSEATYESGFVIDKFPISRPNLTFSTLTVSNMSPEDSSIYLCSVLYQETQYFGPGTRLLVL.